The 8 T cell receptor beta chains in this list originate from one sample, sequenced in a study of T cells after yellow fever vaccination. TCRdb redid the calling of the 5' RACE reads with MiXCR, one entry per CDR3 protein. Here the sample spans tens of thousands of distinct CDR3 sequences, about an eighth being singletons. The sequencing here drew on CD8+ T cells not binding an NS4B(214-222) dextramer, sorted from PBMCs, taken roughly 20 days after the first yellow fever vaccination. Receptors were obtained from a man aged 18 to 29 who received the YFV17D yellow fever vaccine.

This clonotype was seen only a few times. The V call is TRBV7-9, the J call TRBJ1-1; TRBD1 might be the D (6 bases). The CDR3 is 15 residues long. The germline gives CDR1 SEHNR, CDR2 FQNEAQ (reference sequence). V gave up 4 bases and J gave up 6 bases, with 18 bases separating them. CDR3 DNA: TGTGCCAGCAGCTCTCGGGAGGGGGATATCCCTGAAGCTTTCTTT. Amino acids: CASSSREGDIPEAFF.

This clonotype was seen a few times. J is TRBJ2-5 and V is TRBV29-1; 7 bases fit TRBD1. V was clipped by 2 bases and J by 1 base; unmatched bases: 13. Germline lookup yields CDR1 SQVTM and CDR2 ANQGSEA. The CDR3 consists of 17 residues. The CDR3 DNA is TGCAGCGTTGAACCGTGGGGAACAGGGGTCCCCCAAGAGACCCAGTACTTC. This translates into CSVEPWGTGVPQETQYF. The full variable domain, its missing parts supplied by reference TRBV29-1 and TRBJ2-5, is SAVISQKPSRDICQRGTSLTIQCQVDSQVTMMFWYRQQPGQSLTLIATANQGSEATYESGFVIDKFPISRPNLTFSTLTVSNMSPEDSSIYLCSVEPWGTGVPQETQYFGPGTRLLVL.

A few counts support this clonotype. The CDR3 loop reads CASSLAGSEQFF. The CDR3 bases are TGTGCCAGCAGCTTAGCAGGGAGTGAGCAGTTCTTC. The V gene is TRBV7-8, the J gene TRBJ2-1; perhaps TRBD2 as D (5 bases). Germline V gene sequence: CDR1 SGHVS, CDR2 FQNEAQ. Trimming removed 0 bases at V and 9 bases at J, with 6 bases between. The CDR3 contains 12 residues.

The CDR3 here is CASSLFFGGGNTEAFF. The CDR3 nucleotides are TGTGCCAGCAGTTTATTCTTCGGGGGCGGGAACACTGAAGCTTTCTTT. The chain is built from TRBV27 and TRBJ1-1; D might be TRBD1 (6 bases). This CDR3 is built from 16 residues. The V end lost 1 base, the J end lost 1 base, and 13 bases lay between the germline ends. The germline V gene encodes CDR1 MNHEY and CDR2 SMNVEV (reference sequence).

The rearrangement joins TRBV30 to TRBJ2-7; TRBD1 might be the D (6 bases). CDR3 length: 15 amino acids. The germline V gene has CDR1 GTSNPN and CDR2 SVGIG (reference sequence). Between the trimmed V and J ends, which lost 2 bases and 6 bases, there was a span of 20 bases. The CDR3 loop is CAWSFQPQIRGEQYF. The CDR3 DNA reads TGTGCCTGGAGTTTCCAACCTCAAATCAGGGGCGAGCAGTACTTC.

This clonotype was picked up one time. The chain joins TRBV12-3 or TRBV12-4 to TRBJ1-5; D is unresolved. V lost 5 bases and J lost 6, with 17 bases in between. The CDR3 length is 15 residues. This chain's CDR3 is CASSPTEGDLQPQHF. CDR3 DNA sequence: TGTGCCAGCAGTCCTACAGAGGGCGATCTTCAGCCCCAGCATTTT.

This clonotype was recorded a few times. The chain carries TRBV4-1 and TRBJ2-1; a weak D match, TRBD1 (5 bases). V was trimmed by 2 bases and J by 8 bases, leaving 13 bases between them. Germline CDR1 and CDR2: MGHRA and YSYEKL. CDR3 length: 14 residues. As DNA, the CDR3 is TGCGCCAGCAGCCAACAGGCCCTCAGGGATGAGCAGTTCTTC. It is translated as CASSQQALRDEQFF.

Many counts were recorded for this clonotype. This chain connects TRBV5-1 to TRBJ2-7; tentative D call: TRBD1 (5 bases). Germline loops: CDR1 SGHRS, CDR2 YFSETQ. V was cut by 2 bases and J by 4 bases, with 7 bases left in between. CDR3 length: 12 amino acids. This chain's CDR3 is CASSFSGYEQYF. CDR3 sequence (DNA): TGCGCCAGCAGCTTTTCAGGGTACGAGCAGTACTTC.